This TCR beta chain appears in the sequencing data of a study of CD8+ T cells in alopecia areata. Sequencing templates came from extracted RNA that was reverse transcribed into cDNA. The data were produced by immunoSEQ multiplex PCR, yet TCRdb's version contains in-frame clones alone and is incomplete. The sample contains under 350,000 clones, 58% of which appear only once. Broader study findings: Under tofacitinib, numerous expanded lesional clonotypes remained detectable in scalp and blood.

The treatment is: oral pan-JAK inhibitor, 5-10 mg twice daily. PBMCs served as the source from which CD4+ and CD8+ T cells were sorted. CDR1 is SEHNR, CDR2 FQNEAQ, per germline (reference sequence). The CDR3 is 14 amino acids. Trimming pared 7 bases from V and 2 bases from J, leaving 9 bases between. Worth noting for this clone: Its antigen is currently unknown.

The chain couples TRBV7-9 to TRBJ2-6; D perhaps matches TRBD2 (5 bases). The input for sequencing was CD4+ T cells sorted from blood, taken at week 24, from a patient treated with tofacitinib. This clonotype originated in a human donor with alopecia areata. CDR3 sequence reads: CASNPRAGANVLTF. Written as DNA, the CDR3 is TGTGCCAGCAACCCGAGGGCTGGGGCCAACGTCCTGACTTTC.